A selection of T cell receptor beta chains follows, all from one sample in a study of cytomegalovirus exposure and HLA in healthy donors. Generated by immunoSEQ multiplex PCR, the TCRdb table keeps only in-frame clones and is missing some. There are hundreds of thousands of clones in the sample; approximately 90% occur only once, and more than 2% lies in the top ten. The sample comprised PBMCs. All receptors derive from a woman aged 18-29 years in good health and CMV-seronegative. Both conserved end residues are part of each CDR3. D genes are given only for firm matches. Size is stated for part of the rows, as once, few or many counts, or as a class when the clone is expanded.

cdr3_nt | cdr3_aa | j_call | clone_size | v_call | d_call
TGTGCCAGTAGTACGGGACAGGGTGCCTACGAGCAGTACTTC | CASSTGQGAYEQYF | TRBJ2-7 | . | TRBV19 | TRBD1
TGTGCCAGCAGAGTGAGGGACAGCTCCTACGGGCAGTACTTC | CASRVRDSSYGQYF | TRBJ2-7 | . | TRBV27 | TRBD1
TGTGCCAGCAGCTCAAACAGGGGAGCCACTGAAGCTTTCTTT | CASSSNRGATEAFF | TRBJ1-1 | . | TRBV7-9 | TRBD1
TGTGCCAGCAGCGTCAGGGAAAAAGCCTCCTACAATGAGCAGTTCTTC | CASSVREKASYNEQFF | TRBJ2-1 | . | TRBV13 | .
TGTGCCAGCAGTTGGGATTGGGGAGGTAATGAGCAGTTCTTC | CASSWDWGGNEQFF | TRBJ2-1 | . | TRBV25-1 | .
TGTGCCACCAGCAGAGGTATCCTTTCCGGGACAGCGACTGCAACTAATGAAAAACTGTTTTTT | CATSRGILSGTATATNEKLFF | TRBJ1-4 | . | TRBV15 | TRBD1
TGTGCCAGCACACTCCATACCCTTGGGGCTAGCGGGGAGGGTACGCAGTATTTT | CASTLHTLGASGEGTQYF | TRBJ2-3 | . | TRBV9 | TRBD2
TGCGCCAGCTCCGACAGCATTAACGAGCAGTACTTC | CASSDSINEQYF | TRBJ2-7 | . | TRBV10-2 | .
TGTGCCAGCAGTTATTTCGGCCAGGGGCATGGCTACACCTTC | CASSYFGQGHGYTF | TRBJ1-2 | . | TRBV6-5 | .
TGCGCCAGCAGCCAAGATTTTGAAGCGGGGGGATACAATGAGCAGTTCTTC | CASSQDFEAGGYNEQFF | TRBJ2-1 | . | TRBV4-1 | TRBD2
TGTGCCAGCTCACCACGATCCAGAGAGGCCGAGCAGTTCTTC | CASSPRSREAEQFF | TRBJ2-1 | . | TRBV18 | .
TGTTCCAGCAGCCCCCGAATCACAGGATTCGGGTATGGCTACACCTTC | CSSSPRITGFGYGYTF | TRBJ1-2 | . | TRBV7-9 | .
TGTGCCAGCAGTTTGGAAGGGGGCGTTTCACCCCTCCACTTT | CASSLEGGVSPLHF | TRBJ1-6 | . | TRBV27 | TRBD1
TGTGCCAGCAGTGTTTTCTCGGGGAGCACTGAAGCTTTCTTT | CASSVFSGSTEAFF | TRBJ1-1 | once | TRBV2 | .
TGCGCCAGCAGTGGGGACAGCCTGAGCTACGAGCAGTACTTC | CASSGDSLSYEQYF | TRBJ2-7 | . | TRBV10-1 | TRBD1
TGTGCCAGTAGTATAGTGCGGACAGGGGGTCAAGAGACCCAGTACTTC | CASSIVRTGGQETQYF | TRBJ2-5 | . | TRBV19 | TRBD1
TGTGCCAGTAGTCCAGGGACAGTAGTCAATTCACCCCTCCACTTT | CASSPGTVVNSPLHF | TRBJ1-6 | . | TRBV19 | TRBD1
TGTGCCAGCAGTTACTCATCCGGGACAGGGAACTACGAGCAGTACTTC | CASSYSSGTGNYEQYF | TRBJ2-7 | . | TRBV6-5 | TRBD1
TGTGCCAGCAGCGTACGGAGGGGGCGAGAAGAAGGCTACACCTTC | CASSVRRGREEGYTF | TRBJ1-2 | . | TRBV9 | TRBD1
TGTGCCAGCAGTTACCCCTCCGGGGGCGGGGGATACAATGAGCAGTTCTTC | CASSYPSGGGGYNEQFF | TRBJ2-1 | . | TRBV28 | .
TGTGCCAGCAGTTTCCCAACTGGTGAGCAGTTCTTC | CASSFPTGEQFF | TRBJ2-1 | . | TRBV6-5 | .
TGTGCCAGCAGCTTGGGGTTCAAGGGGGCTGAAGCTTTCTTT | CASSLGFKGAEAFF | TRBJ1-1 | . | TRBV7-9 | .
TGTGCCAGCAGCACTGATAGCAATCAGCCCCAGCATTTT | CASSTDSNQPQHF | TRBJ1-5 | . | TRBV9 | .
TGTGCCAGCTCGGGCAGGGCTAACACTGAAGCTTTCTTT | CASSGRANTEAFF | TRBJ1-1 | . | TRBV2 | .
TGTGCCAGCAGCCACACCGGGACAGGCTACGAGCAGTACTTC | CASSHTGTGYEQYF | TRBJ2-7 | . | TRBV11-2 | TRBD1
TGTGCCAGCAGTCCATCAACGACAGGGTCGGTGGAGCTGTTTTTT | CASSPSTTGSVELFF | TRBJ2-2 | . | TRBV27 | TRBD1
TGTGCCACCGAGAAAAGGGGACAGCAGAACACAGATACGCAGTATTTT | CATEKRGQQNTDTQYF | TRBJ2-3 | . | TRBV19 | TRBD1
TGTGCCAGCAGCCCCAATGGAGCCAGCACAGATACGCAGTATTTT | CASSPNGASTDTQYF | TRBJ2-3 | . | TRBV7-3 | .
TGTGCCAGCAGCGTTAGACAGATCGAGCAGTACTTC | CASSVRQIEQYF | TRBJ2-7 | . | TRBV2 | .
TGTGCCAGTTGGGGTAGCGGGGCTCCCTACGAGCAGTACTTC | CASWGSGAPYEQYF | TRBJ2-7 | . | TRBV19 | TRBD2
TGCGCCAGCAGCGTTAACAGGGGAAATGAGCAGTTCTTC | CASSVNRGNEQFF | TRBJ2-1 | . | TRBV5-1 | TRBD1